This TCR beta chain was retrieved from a study of blood T cell repertoires in COVID-19 (dated by TCRdb to between 2020 and 2021). At the level of the whole study: Samples covering the acute and convalescent phases of COVID-19 were provided by collaborators in the United States, Italy and Spain. The prospective study material was composed of cDNA or gDNA derived from T cells, B-cell-depleted T cells, or PBMCs. The dataset comprised deeply sampled blood TCRbeta repertoires from subjects exposed to, actively infected with, or recovered from COVID-19. A freely available public database, intended as a resource for researchers studying the immune response to SARS-CoV-2, is where the repertoires were released. Samples were obtained from the ongoing ImmuneRACE study (first 160 participants) and from 1,254 subjects provided by 6 global collaborators. The sample metadata nearly always contained a de-identified subject ID, COVID-19 status, age in years and sex. Where available, HLA class I and class II types were obtained from metadata supplied by the sample provider rather than from assay-based typing. What the work shows at the level of the full study, not this receptor alone: The quantity of clinical and demographic metadata differed by source and by participant and was supplied without curation.

Each collaborating institution followed its own protocols to collect whole blood in K2EDTA tubes. For TCRbeta analysis, collaborator samples were shipped as frozen whole blood, as isolated PBMCs, or as DNA extracted from either sample type. TCRbeta CDR3 regions were amplified from genomic DNA by means of the immunoSEQ Assay, a bias-controlled multiplex PCR. On the authors' methods: Within the assay, amplification of reference gene primers was used to estimate how many nucleated cells each sample contained. To quantify the absolute abundance of each unique TCRbeta CDR3 rearrangement, sequence reads were collapsed and filtered. For each sample, productive Simpson clonality was calculated as the square root of Simpson's diversity index over productive rearrangements. TCRdb took this table from immuneACCESS and kept in-frame rearrangements with V and J called. Such tables lack part of the clones; where checked against another copy, unresolved V genes explain under half of the gap, and the rest is unexplained. V and J calls plus clone size are reproduced from that table; the DNA served to infer D and trimming. Across this sample there are some 90,000 clones, with approximately 80% seen only once. The leading ten clones occupy 11% of the sample.

The CDR3 contains 15 residues, cysteine and phenylalanine counted. The only DNA kept is the CDR3, 45 bases in frame from the first base. A distance of 12 bases separates the germline ends of V and J, which lose 0 bases and 4 bases respectively. Per the germline V gene (reference sequence), SEHNR is the CDR1 and FQNEAQ is the CDR2. This clone showed up just a few times. Its antigen is not yet known. Nothing much larger sits one base from this clone, and base qualities are not available. Source material: peripheral blood. The chain is assembled from TRBV7-9 and TRBJ2-5, with a weak D call of TRBD2 (5 bases match). The sequence was collected from a man in his 70s with active or convalescent COVID-19. The CDR3 region has the sequence CASSLALASGETQYF. The sequenced DNA: TGTGCCAGCAGCTTAGCGTTAGCGAGTGGAGAGACCCAGTACTTC.